Sequencing of this TCR beta chain was carried out in a study of blood T cell repertoires in COVID-19. As for the study in general: In each case, the material was cDNA or gDNA derived from T cells, B-cell-depleted T cells, or PBMCs.

Here immunoSEQ multiplex PCR was the method, and the copy in TCRdb shows in-frame clones only, minus some. The data contain just under 40,000 clones, 85% of them singletons. CDR3 length: 11 amino acids. Trimming removed 8 bases from V and 6 bases from J; junction bases left unmatched: 3. Sample: peripheral blood. V is TRBV12-3 or TRBV12-4 and J is TRBJ1-2, with 7 positions matching TRBD1. The clonotype was recovered from a human donor in a cohort sampled during active COVID-19. DNA of the CDR3: TGTGCCAGCCACAGGGGAAATGGCTACACCTTC. It is translated as CASHRGNGYTF.